These 15 T cell receptor beta chains share one sample of origin, sequenced in a study of cytomegalovirus exposure and HLA in healthy donors. 13 Jbeta primers and 60 Vbeta primers were used for the PCR. TCRdb's copy holds only in-frame clones and misses some; the assay was immunoSEQ multiplex PCR. The sample includes roughly 100,000 clones, 75% to 85% of them seen just once. The sequencing sample was made of PBMCs. The receptors here all came from a man aged 25-40 years in good health and CMV-seronegative.

The chain couples TRBV6-1 to TRBJ2-7; D is perhaps TRBD2 (7 bases). The CDR3 runs 14 residues. Germline CDR1 MNHNS, CDR2 SASEGT. V lost 2 bases and J lost 5, with 13 bases in between. DNA of the CDR3: TGTGCCAGCAGTGAACTCTGGGGGGGCCACGAGCAGTACTTC. It yields the protein CASSELWGGHEQYF.

There are a few counts of this clone. The genes are TRBV7-9 and TRBJ2-1; 8 nucleotides align to TRBD2. Trimming cost V 5 bases and J 10 bases; bases outside gene matches: 10. The CDR3 is 14 residues long. Per germline, CDR1 SEHNR and CDR2 FQNEAQ (reference sequence). The DNA of the CDR3 is TGTGCCAGCAGCCCACCCGGGACTAGTTACGAGCAGTTCTTC. Translation gives CASSPPGTSYEQFF.

The chain is built from TRBV7-9 and TRBJ2-3; D might be TRBD1 (6 bases). Germline V lookup: CDR1 SEHNR, CDR2 FQNEAQ (reference sequence). CDR3 length equals 14 residues. Trimming shortened V by 5 bases and J by 2 bases, and 11 bases separated the two germline ends. CDR3 protein: CASSQGQPTDTQYF. The CDR3 DNA reads TGTGCCAGCAGCCAAGGACAGCCCACAGATACGCAGTATTTT.

The rearrangement joins TRBV19 to TRBJ2-7; D is possibly TRBD2 (5 bases). The V end was cut by 7 bases, the J end by 6 bases, with 13 bases between. The CDR3 covers 12 residues. CDR1 LNHDA and CDR2 SQIVND come from the germline V gene (reference sequence). The CDR3 sequence is CASTPGGGEQYF. CDR3 sequence (DNA): TGTGCCAGTACCCCAGGAGGAGGCGAGCAGTACTTC.

The chain has TRBV6-6 and TRBJ2-1; D may be TRBD2 (7 bases). Germline assignment: CDR1 MNHNY and CDR2 SVGAGI (reference sequence). V was pared by 7 bases and J by 9 bases, with 16 bases between. This CDR3 spans 13 amino acids. The CDR3 spells CASKERDNGEQFF. CDR3 in DNA: TGTGCCAGCAAAGAGCGGGACAACGGTGAGCAGTTCTTC.

V usage is TRBV11-2 and J usage is TRBJ2-7, with 8 bases fitting TRBD1. Trimming removed 3 bases from V and 4 bases from J; junction bases left unmatched: 5. CDR1 is SGHAT and CDR2 is FQNNGV in the germline V gene. This CDR3 region has 14 residues. CDR3 sequence reads: CASSFGQGVYEQYF. In DNA, the CDR3 is TGTGCCAGCAGCTTCGGACAGGGTGTTTACGAGCAGTACTTC.

CDR3 DNA sequence: TGTGCCATAGGGCCGGACTCGAGCTACGAGCAGTACTTC. Its translation is CAIGPDSSYEQYF. V usage is TRBV6-4 and J usage is TRBJ2-7; maybe TRBD2 (5 bases). The CDR3 contains 13 residues. Germline CDR1 and CDR2: MRHNA and SNTAGT. Trimming pared 10 bases from V and 3 bases from J, leaving 16 bases between.

The V gene is TRBV9, the J gene TRBJ2-7; possibly TRBD2 for D (6 bases). Germline assignment: CDR1 SGDLS and CDR2 YYNGEE. The CDR3 contains 15 residues. Trimming removed 1 base at V and 3 bases at J, with 14 bases between. CDR3 bases: TGTGCCAGCAGCGTATTCTCGGGAGAGGGCTACGAGCAGTACTTC. The encoded protein is CASSVFSGEGYEQYF.

With regard to this clone: The conserved final phenylalanine or tryptophan is absent from the CDR3, which likely points to a read error. This rearrangement joins TRBV6-6 to TRBJ2-3, with D possibly matching TRBD2 (5 bases). Germline CDR1 MNHNY, CDR2 SVGAGI (reference sequence). The V gene lost 6 bases and the J gene lost 1 base, with 11 bases spanning the gap. This CDR3 is built from 14 residues. This chain's CDR3 is CASSLGGGTDTQYV. DNA of the CDR3: TGTGCCAGCAGCCTCGGAGGAGGCACAGATACGCAGTATGTT.

This rearrangement joins TRBV30 to TRBJ1-6; D is unresolved. The CDR3 consists of 14 residues. V shed 2 bases and J shed 5 bases, with 10 bases lying between them. Per germline, CDR1 GTSNPN and CDR2 SVGIG (reference sequence). CDR3 in DNA: TGTGCCTGGAGTCGTACGGTTAATAATTCACCCCTCCACTTT. It encodes CAWSRTVNNSPLHF. Using reference TRBV30 and TRBJ1-6 for the parts outside the CDR3, the full variable domain is SQTIHQWPATLVQPVGSPLSLECTVEGTSNPNLYWYRQAAGRGLQLLFYSVGIGQISSEVPQNLSASRPQDRQFILSSKKLLLSDSGFYLCAWSRTVNNSPLHFGNGTRLTVT.

A few counts support this clone. The rearrangement uses TRBV19 and TRBJ1-2; D uncertain. Germline CDR1 is LNHDA and CDR2 is SQIVND (reference sequence). V was shortened by 5 bases and J by 4 bases, with 20 bases between the two germline ends. The CDR3 is made up of 16 amino acids. CDR3 in DNA: TGTGCCAGTAGTCTCAAGGTTATGCCTCCAGGCTATGGCTACACCTTC. Amino acids: CASSLKVMPPGYGYTF.

This clone was recorded once. The V gene is TRBV7-2, the J gene TRBJ1-2, with D tentatively TRBD1 (6 bases). The germline V gene encodes CDR1 SGHTA and CDR2 FQGNSA. This CDR3 has 13 residues. V was clipped by 3 bases and J by 9 bases, with 14 bases between them. DNA for the CDR3: TGTGCCAGCAGCTTTCCAGGGGTTGATAGCTACACCTTC. Translating gives CASSFPGVDSYTF.

Only a few counts were recorded for this clone. The V gene is TRBV7-2, the J gene TRBJ2-7, with 10 nucleotides matching TRBD2. Germline V CDR1 and CDR2: SGHTA, FQGNSA. The ends lost 5 bases at V and 4 bases at J; junction bases unmatched: 8. This CDR3 is built from 15 residues. CDR3 DNA sequence: TGTGCCAGCAGCCCCCGGCCGGGACTAGCGTACGAGCAGTACTTC. Translated: CASSPRPGLAYEQYF.

The rearrangement joins TRBV5-4 to TRBJ1-1, with a weak D call TRBD1 (5 bases). V was trimmed by 0 bases and J by 7 bases, leaving 13 bases between them. This CDR3 is 14 amino acids long. Germline V CDR1 and CDR2: SGHNT, YYREEE (reference sequence). The CDR3 sequence: CASSLGGEGGEAFF. CDR3 in DNA: TGTGCCAGCAGCTTGGGAGGGGAGGGCGGTGAAGCTTTCTTT.

V usage is TRBV7-2 and J usage is TRBJ1-2, with D tentatively TRBD1 (5 bases). Germline CDR1 SGHTA, CDR2 FQGNSA. V dropped 7 bases and J dropped 7 bases, with 10 bases sitting between them. This CDR3 has 11 residues. CDR3 coding DNA: TGTGCCAGCACTAGGGGTGGTGGCTACACCTTC. It codes for CASTRGGGYTF. Looking up the rest from reference TRBV7-2 and TRBJ1-2 gives the full variable domain: GAGVSQSPSNKVTEKGKDVELRCDPISGHTALYWYRQSLGQGLEFLIYFQGNSAPDKSGLPSDRFSAERTGGSVSTLTIQRTQQEDSAVYLCASTRGGGYTFGSGTRLTVV.